This T cell receptor (beta chain) was identified in a study of human T cells and chemical hapten exposure. Original methodology: Per sample, the median was roughly 96,000 TCRs, with values from about 22,000 to 700,000. TCRdb re-analysed the RACE reads in MiXCR, keeping a single row per CDR3 protein. TCRdb's processing, not the study's, gives the V and J calls here. This sample carries 300,000 to 400,000 distinct CDR3 sequences, about 7% of them seen once, and the ten largest clones take 7.5% to 9%. Noted time point: patch test 1, 2 weeks after DPC sensitization. As to treatment: therapeutic diphenylcyclopropenone sensitization with weekly scalp DPC. Total RNA was isolated from unfractionated whole blood. This clonotype was counted only a few times. Sequencing used whole blood, obtained in connection with sensitization to the hapten diphenylcyclopropenone (DPC). This clonotype was sampled from a woman aged 18-29 years with alopecia areata. Some clones in this sample may be carry-over from other donors' samples.

This CDR3 reads CASSREGGDTQYF. DNA for the CDR3: TGTGCCAGCAGCCGAGAAGGCGGAGATACGCAGTATTTT. The chain joins TRBV3-1 to TRBJ2-3; no clear D. CDR1 is LGHDT and CDR2 is YNNKEL in the germline V gene (reference sequence). The length of the CDR3 is 13 residues. Trimming pared 4 bases from V and 5 bases from J, leaving 10 bases between.